This T cell receptor (beta chain) derives from a study of T cells in Graves' hyperthyroidism and ophthalmopathy. About the study: Any treatment followed the collection of peripheral blood at initial diagnosis.

The V end was cut by 0 bases, the J end by 0 bases, with 9 bases between. There are 14 residues in the CDR3. Looked up from germline, CDR1 is DFQATT and CDR2 is SNEGSKA (reference sequence). Study-level points and caveats: Also found in blood were most expanded thyroid clonotypes above 0.001. The model foresaw ophthalmopathy a median 6.5 months prior to onset.

Regions amplified from RNA transcripts were the TCR beta CDR3 regions. HTBI primers were the set used in a first-round RT-PCR of the TCR CDR3. A single record per CDR3 protein comes from TCRdb applying MiXCR to the multiplex PCR reads. The repertoire has about 200,000 distinct CDR3 sequences, around a sixth of them found once; the top ten carry roughly 49%. Fresh 10 ml peripheral blood yielded PBMCs. This clonotype was counted many times. Its antigen is unidentified. Sequencing was carried out using blood. This sequence joins TRBV20-1 and TRBJ2-7; perhaps D is TRBD1 or TRBD2 (6 bases each). The TCR comes from a woman in her forties or fifties with Graves' hyperthyroidism. CDR3 DNA: TGCAGTGCTAGAGATCCGGGGGCCTCCTACGAGCAGTACTTC. Translation: CSARDPGASYEQYF.